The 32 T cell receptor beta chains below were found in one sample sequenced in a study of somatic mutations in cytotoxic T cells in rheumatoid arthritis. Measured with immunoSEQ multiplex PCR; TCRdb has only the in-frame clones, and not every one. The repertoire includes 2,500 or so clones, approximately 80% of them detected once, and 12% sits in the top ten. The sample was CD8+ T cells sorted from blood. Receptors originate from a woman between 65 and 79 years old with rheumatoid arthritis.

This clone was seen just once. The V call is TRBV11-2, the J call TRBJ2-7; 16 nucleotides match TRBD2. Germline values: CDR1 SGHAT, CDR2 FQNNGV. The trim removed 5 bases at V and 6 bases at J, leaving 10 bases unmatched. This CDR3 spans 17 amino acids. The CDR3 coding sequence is TGTGCCAGCAGCGGGGGGGGACTAGCGGGAGGGCTTGGCGAGCAGTACTTC. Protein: CASSGGGLAGGLGEQYF. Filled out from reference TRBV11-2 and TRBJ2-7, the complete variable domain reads EAGVAQSPRYKIIEKRQSVAFWCNPISGHATLYWYQQILGQGPKLLIQFQNNGVVDDSQLPKDRFSAERLKGVDSTLKIQPAKLEDSAVYLCASSGGGLAGGLGEQYFGPGTRLTVT.

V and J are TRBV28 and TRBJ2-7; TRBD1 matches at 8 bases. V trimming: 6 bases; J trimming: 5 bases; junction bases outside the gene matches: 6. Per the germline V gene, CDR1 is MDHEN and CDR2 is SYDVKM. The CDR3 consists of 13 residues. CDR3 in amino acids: CASRSTGEHEQYF. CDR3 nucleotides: TGTGCCAGCAGATCGACAGGGGAGCACGAGCAGTACTTC. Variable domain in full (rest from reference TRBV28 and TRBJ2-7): DVKVTQSSRYLVKRTGEKVFLECVQDMDHENMFWYRQDPGLGLRLIYFSYDVKMKEKGDIPEGYSVSREKKERFSLILESASTNQTSMYLCASRSTGEHEQYFGPGTRLTVT.

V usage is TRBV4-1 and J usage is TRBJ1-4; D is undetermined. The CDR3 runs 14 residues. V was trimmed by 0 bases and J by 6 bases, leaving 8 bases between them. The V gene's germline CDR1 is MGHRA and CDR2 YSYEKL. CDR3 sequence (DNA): TGCGCCAGCAGCCAAGATTTTACAGATGAAAAACTGTTTTTT. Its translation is CASSQDFTDEKLFF.

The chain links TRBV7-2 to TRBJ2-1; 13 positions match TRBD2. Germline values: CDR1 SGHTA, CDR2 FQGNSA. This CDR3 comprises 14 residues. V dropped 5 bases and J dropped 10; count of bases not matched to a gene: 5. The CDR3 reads CASSPTSGRWEQFF. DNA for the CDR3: TGTGCCAGCAGCCCGACTAGCGGGAGGTGGGAGCAGTTCTTC.

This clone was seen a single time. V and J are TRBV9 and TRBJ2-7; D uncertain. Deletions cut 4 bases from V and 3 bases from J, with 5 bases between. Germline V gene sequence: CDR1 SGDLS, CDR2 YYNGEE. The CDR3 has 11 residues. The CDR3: CASSSGYEQYF. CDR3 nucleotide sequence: TGTGCCAGCAGCTCCGGCTACGAGCAGTACTTC.

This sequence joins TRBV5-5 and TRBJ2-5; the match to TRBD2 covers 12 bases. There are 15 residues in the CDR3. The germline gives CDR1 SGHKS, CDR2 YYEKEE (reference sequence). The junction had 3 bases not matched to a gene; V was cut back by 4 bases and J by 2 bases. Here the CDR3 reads CASSGLAGGQETQYF. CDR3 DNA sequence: TGTGCCAGCAGCGGCCTAGCGGGAGGGCAAGAGACCCAGTACTTC.

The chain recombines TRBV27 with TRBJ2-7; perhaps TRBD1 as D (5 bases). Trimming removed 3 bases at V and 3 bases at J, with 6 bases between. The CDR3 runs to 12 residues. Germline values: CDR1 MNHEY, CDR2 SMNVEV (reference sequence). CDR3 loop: CASSFRGYEQYF. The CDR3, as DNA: TGTGCCAGCAGTTTTAGGGGCTACGAGCAGTACTTC.

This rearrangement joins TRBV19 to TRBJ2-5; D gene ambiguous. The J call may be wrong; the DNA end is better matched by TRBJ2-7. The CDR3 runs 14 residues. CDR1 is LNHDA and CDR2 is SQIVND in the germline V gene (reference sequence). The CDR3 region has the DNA TGTGCCAGTAAACAAACTGGGCCTTCCTACGAGCAGTACTTC. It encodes CASKQTGPSYEQYF.

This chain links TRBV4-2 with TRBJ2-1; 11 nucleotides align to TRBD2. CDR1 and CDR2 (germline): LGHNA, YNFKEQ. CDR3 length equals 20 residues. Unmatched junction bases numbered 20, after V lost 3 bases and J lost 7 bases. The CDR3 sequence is CASSHREGSLLAGVRNEQFF. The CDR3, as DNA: TGTGCCAGCAGCCACCGTGAGGGGTCCTTACTAGCGGGAGTTCGAAATGAGCAGTTCTTC.

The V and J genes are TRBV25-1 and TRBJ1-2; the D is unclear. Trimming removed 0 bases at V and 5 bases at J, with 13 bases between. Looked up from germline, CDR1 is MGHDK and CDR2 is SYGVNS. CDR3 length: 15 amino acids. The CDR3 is CASSEYMAEVYGYTF. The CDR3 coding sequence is TGTGCCAGCAGTGAATATATGGCAGAGGTATATGGCTACACCTTC.

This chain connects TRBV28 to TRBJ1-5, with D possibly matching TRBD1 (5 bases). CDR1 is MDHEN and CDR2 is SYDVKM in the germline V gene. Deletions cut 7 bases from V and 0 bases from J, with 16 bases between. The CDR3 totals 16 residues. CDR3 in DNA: TGTGCCAGCACGACAGCTTTGCTAAATAGCAATCAGCCCCAGCATTTT. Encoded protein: CASTTALLNSNQPQHF.

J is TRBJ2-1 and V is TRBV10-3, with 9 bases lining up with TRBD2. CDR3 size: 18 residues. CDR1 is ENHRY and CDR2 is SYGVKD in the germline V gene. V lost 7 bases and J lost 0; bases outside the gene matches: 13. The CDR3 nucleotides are TGTGCCATCACCCCGGCAGCGGGAGGCCGTAGCTCCTACAATGAGCAGTTCTTC. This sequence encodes CAITPAAGGRSSYNEQFF.

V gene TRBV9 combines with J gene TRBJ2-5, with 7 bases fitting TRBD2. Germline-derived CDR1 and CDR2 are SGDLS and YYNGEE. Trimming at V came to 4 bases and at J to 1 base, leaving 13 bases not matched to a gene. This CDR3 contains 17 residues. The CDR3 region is CASSPPRGEWTQETQYF. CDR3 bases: TGTGCCAGCAGCCCCCCTCGGGGGGAGTGGACCCAAGAGACCCAGTACTTC. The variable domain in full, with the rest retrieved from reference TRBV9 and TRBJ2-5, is DSGVTQTPKHLITATGQRVTLRCSPRSGDLSVYWYQQSLDQGLQFLIQYYNGEERAKGNILERFSAQQFPDLHSELNLSSLELGDSALYFCASSPPRGEWTQETQYFGPGTRLLVL.

Written as DNA, the CDR3 is TGTGCCAGCAGTGCCGGGAGATCAGATACGCAGTATTTT. Translating gives CASSAGRSDTQYF. The J gene is TRBJ2-3, the V gene TRBV2; weak D call: TRBD2 (6 bases). Trimming left V 4 bases short and J 4 bases short, with 9 bases between. Germline CDR1 SNHLY, CDR2 FYNNEI. The CDR3 spans 13 residues.

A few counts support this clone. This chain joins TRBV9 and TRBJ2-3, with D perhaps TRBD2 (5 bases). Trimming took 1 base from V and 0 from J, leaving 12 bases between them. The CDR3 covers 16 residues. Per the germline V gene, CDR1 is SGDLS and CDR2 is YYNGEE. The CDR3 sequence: CASSVHDYSSTDTQYF. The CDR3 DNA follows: TGTGCCAGCAGCGTACATGACTACTCCAGCACAGATACGCAGTATTTT.

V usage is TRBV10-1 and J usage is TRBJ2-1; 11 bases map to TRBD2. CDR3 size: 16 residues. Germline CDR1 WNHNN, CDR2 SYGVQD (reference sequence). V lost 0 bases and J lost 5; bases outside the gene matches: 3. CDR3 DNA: TGCGCCAGCAGTGAGTCGCTAGCGGGAGGACACAATGAGCAGTTCTTC. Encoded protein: CASSESLAGGHNEQFF.

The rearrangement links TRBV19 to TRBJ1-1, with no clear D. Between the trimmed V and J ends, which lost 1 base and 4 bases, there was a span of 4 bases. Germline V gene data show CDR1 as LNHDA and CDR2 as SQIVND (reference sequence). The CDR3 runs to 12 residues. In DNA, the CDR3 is TGTGCCAGTAGTATAGGTATCACTGAAGCTTTCTTT. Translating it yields CASSIGITEAFF.

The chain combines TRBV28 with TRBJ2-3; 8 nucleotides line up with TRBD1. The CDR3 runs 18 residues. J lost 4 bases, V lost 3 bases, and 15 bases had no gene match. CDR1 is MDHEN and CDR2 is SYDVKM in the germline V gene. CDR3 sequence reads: CASSFPSTGVFPADTQYF. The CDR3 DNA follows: TGTGCCAGCAGTTTCCCGTCGACAGGGGTCTTCCCCGCAGATACGCAGTATTTT. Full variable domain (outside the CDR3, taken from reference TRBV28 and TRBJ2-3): DVKVTQSSRYLVKRTGEKVFLECVQDMDHENMFWYRQDPGLGLRLIYFSYDVKMKEKGDIPEGYSVSREKKERFSLILESASTNQTSMYLCASSFPSTGVFPADTQYFGPGTRLTVL.

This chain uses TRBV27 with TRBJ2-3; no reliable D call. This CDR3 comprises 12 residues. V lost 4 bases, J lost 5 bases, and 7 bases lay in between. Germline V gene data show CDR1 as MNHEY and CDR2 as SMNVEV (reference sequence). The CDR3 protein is CASSSRLDTQYF. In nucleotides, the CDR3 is TGTGCCAGCAGTTCTAGGTTAGATACGCAGTATTTT.

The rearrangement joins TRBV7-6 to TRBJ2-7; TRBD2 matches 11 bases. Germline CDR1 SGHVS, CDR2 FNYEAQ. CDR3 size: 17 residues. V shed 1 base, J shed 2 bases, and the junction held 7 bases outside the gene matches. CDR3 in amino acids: CASSLGVGTSGAYEQYF. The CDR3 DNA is TGTGCCAGCAGCTTAGGAGTGGGGACTAGCGGTGCCTACGAGCAGTACTTC.

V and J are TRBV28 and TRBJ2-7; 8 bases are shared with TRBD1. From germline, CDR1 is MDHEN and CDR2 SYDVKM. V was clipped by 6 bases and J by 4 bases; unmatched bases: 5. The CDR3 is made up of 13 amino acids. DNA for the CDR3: TGTGCCAGCAGAGAACAGGGGGAGTACGAGCAGTACTTC. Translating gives CASREQGEYEQYF.

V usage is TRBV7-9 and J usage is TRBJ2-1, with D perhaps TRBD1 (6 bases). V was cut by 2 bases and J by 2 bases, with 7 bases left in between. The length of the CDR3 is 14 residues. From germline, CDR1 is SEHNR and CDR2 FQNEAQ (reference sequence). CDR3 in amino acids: CASSLRTAYNEQFF. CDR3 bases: TGTGCCAGCAGCTTAAGGACAGCCTACAATGAGCAGTTCTTC. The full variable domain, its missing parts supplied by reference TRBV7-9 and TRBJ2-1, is DTGVSQNPRHKITKRGQNVTFRCDPISEHNRLYWYRQTLGQGPEFLTYFQNEAQLEKSRLLSDRFSAERPKGSFSTLEIQRTEQGDSAMYLCASSLRTAYNEQFFGPGTRLTVL.

The CDR3 bases are TGTGCCAGCAGCCATATTTACCGTAGCGGGAGGGTAGTAGATACGCAGTATTTT. It encodes CASSHIYRSGRVVDTQYF. V is TRBV27 and J is TRBJ2-3; 11 bases align to TRBD2. The V segment lost 6 bases and the J segment 5 bases; nucleotides outside the gene matches: 16. This CDR3 is 18 amino acids long. The germline CDR1 and CDR2 sequences are MNHEY and SMNVEV (reference sequence).

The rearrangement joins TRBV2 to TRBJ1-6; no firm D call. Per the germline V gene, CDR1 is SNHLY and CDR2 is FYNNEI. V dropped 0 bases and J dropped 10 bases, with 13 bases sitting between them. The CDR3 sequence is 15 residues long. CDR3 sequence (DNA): TGTGCCAGCAGTGAAGCTCCCGACTTGTGGTCACCCCTCCACTTT. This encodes CASSEAPDLWSPLHF.

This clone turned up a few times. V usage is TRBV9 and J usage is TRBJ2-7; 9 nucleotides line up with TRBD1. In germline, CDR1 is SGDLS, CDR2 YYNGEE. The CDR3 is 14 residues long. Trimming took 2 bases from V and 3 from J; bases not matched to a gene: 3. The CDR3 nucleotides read TGTGCCAGCAGCGTTACAGGGGGCTTCTACGAGCAGTACTTC. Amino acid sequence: CASSVTGGFYEQYF.

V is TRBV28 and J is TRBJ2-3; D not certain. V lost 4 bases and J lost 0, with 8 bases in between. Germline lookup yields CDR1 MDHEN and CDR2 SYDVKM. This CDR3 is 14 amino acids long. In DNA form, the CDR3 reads TGTGCCAGCAGTTCCCCTGTGAGCACAGATACGCAGTATTTT. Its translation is CASSSPVSTDTQYF.

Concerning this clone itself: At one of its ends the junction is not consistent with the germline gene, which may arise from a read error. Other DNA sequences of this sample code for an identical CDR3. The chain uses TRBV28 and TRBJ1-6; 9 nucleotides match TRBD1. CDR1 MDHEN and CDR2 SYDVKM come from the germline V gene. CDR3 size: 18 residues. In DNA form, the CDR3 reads TGTGCCAGCAGTCCAACAATGGACAGGGGTACCTATAATTCCCCCCTCCACTTT. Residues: CASSPTMDRGTYNSPLHF.

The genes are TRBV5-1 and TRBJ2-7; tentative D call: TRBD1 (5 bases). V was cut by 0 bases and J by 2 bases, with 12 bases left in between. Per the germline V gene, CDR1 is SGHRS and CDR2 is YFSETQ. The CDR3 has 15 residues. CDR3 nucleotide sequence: TGCGCCAGCAGCTTGGACTTAGGGGTCGCCTACGAGCAGTACTTC. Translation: CASSLDLGVAYEQYF.

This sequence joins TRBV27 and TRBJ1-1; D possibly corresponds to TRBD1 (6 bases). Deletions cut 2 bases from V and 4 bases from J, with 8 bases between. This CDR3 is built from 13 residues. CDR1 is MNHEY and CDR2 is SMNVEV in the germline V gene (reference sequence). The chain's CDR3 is CASSLLGGTEAFF. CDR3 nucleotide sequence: TGTGCCAGCAGTTTACTAGGGGGCACTGAAGCTTTCTTT.

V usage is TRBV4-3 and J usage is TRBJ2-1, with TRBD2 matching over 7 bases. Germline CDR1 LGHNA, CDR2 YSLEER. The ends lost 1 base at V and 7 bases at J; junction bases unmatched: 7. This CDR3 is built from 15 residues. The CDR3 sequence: CASSQGEGRGNEQFF. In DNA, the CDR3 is TGCGCCAGCAGCCAAGGGGAGGGCCGAGGGAATGAGCAGTTCTTC.

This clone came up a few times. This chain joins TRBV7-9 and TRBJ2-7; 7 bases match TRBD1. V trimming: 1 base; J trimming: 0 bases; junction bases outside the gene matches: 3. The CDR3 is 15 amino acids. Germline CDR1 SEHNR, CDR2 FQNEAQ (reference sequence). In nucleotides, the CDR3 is TGTGCCAGCAGCTTAGACCCAGGGGGCTCCTACGAGCAGTACTTC. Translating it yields CASSLDPGGSYEQYF.

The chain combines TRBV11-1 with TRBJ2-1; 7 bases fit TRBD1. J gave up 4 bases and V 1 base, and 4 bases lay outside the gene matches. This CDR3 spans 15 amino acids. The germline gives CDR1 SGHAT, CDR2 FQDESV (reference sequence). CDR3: CASSLEGAGYNEQFF. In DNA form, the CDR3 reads TGTGCCAGCAGCTTAGAGGGGGCGGGTTACAATGAGCAGTTCTTC. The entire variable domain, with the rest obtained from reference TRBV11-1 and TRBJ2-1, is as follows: EAEVAQSPRYKITEKSQAVAFWCDPISGHATLYWYRQILGQGPELLVQFQDESVVDDSQLPKDRFSAERLKGVDSTLKIQPAELGDSAMYLCASSLEGAGYNEQFFGPGTRLTVL.